Listed below are T cell receptor beta chains from one sample, sequenced in a study of PD-1 blockade in mismatch repair-deficient tumors. Which antigens these TCRs recognize remains unknown. Repertoires were generated with immunoSEQ multiplex PCR, while TCRdb's copy carries only in-frame clones and drops some. Among more than 8,000 clones listed, about 90% were seen once. This specimen was cells cultured in vitro, taken from a patient treated with pembrolizumab. The receptors derive from an adult with mismatch repair-deficient cancer. The CDR3 runs from the conserved cysteine through the conserved F or W. A D gene is named only where the DNA matches it firmly. For some rows the clone size is stated as once, few or many, or as a class when expanded; others skip it.

j_call: TRBJ2-1
v_call: TRBV11-2
d_call: -
clone_size: -
cdr3_nt: TGTGCCAGCAGCTGGGACCGCGGCGAGCAGTTCTTC
cdr3_aa: CASSWDRGEQFF

j_call: TRBJ2-6
v_call: TRBV5-1
d_call: -
clone_size: -
cdr3_nt: TGCGCCAGCAGCTTGGCCCCATTAACCTCTGGGGCCAACGTCCTGACTTTC
cdr3_aa: CASSLAPLTSGANVLTF

j_call: TRBJ2-7
v_call: TRBV28
d_call: -
clone_size: -
cdr3_nt: TGTGCCAGCAGTTTACGCGGGTTCTACGAGCAGTACTTC
cdr3_aa: CASSLRGFYEQYF

j_call: TRBJ1-1
v_call: TRBV5-1
d_call: -
clone_size: -
cdr3_nt: TGCGCCAGCAGCCTGCTGACAGGGAACACTGAAGCTTTCTTT
cdr3_aa: CASSLLTGNTEAFF

j_call: TRBJ2-7
v_call: TRBV29-1
d_call: TRBD1
clone_size: -
cdr3_nt: TGCAGCGCCAGACTCGGGACAGGGCTTACCTACGAGCAGTACTTC
cdr3_aa: CSARLGTGLTYEQYF

j_call: TRBJ1-1
v_call: TRBV2
d_call: -
clone_size: -
cdr3_nt: TGTGCCAGCAGTTTCCAGGGGAAGAACACTGAAGCTTTCTTT
cdr3_aa: CASSFQGKNTEAFF

j_call: TRBJ1-5
v_call: TRBV7-9
d_call: TRBD1
clone_size: -
cdr3_nt: TGTGCCAGCAGCTTAGGCTGGACAGGGCAAAATCAGCCCCAGCATTTT
cdr3_aa: CASSLGWTGQNQPQHF

j_call: TRBJ2-7
v_call: TRBV7-9
d_call: TRBD1
clone_size: -
cdr3_nt: TGTGCCAGCAGCCCGGGGACAGGACCCTCCTACGAGCAGTACTTC
cdr3_aa: CASSPGTGPSYEQYF

j_call: TRBJ2-2
v_call: TRBV12-5
d_call: TRBD2
clone_size: -
cdr3_nt: TGTGCTAGTGGTCCGGGACTAGCGGGAGCGGGGAACACCGGGGAGCTGTTTTTT
cdr3_aa: CASGPGLAGAGNTGELFF

j_call: TRBJ2-1
v_call: TRBV27
d_call: TRBD1
clone_size: -
cdr3_nt: TGTGCCAGCAGTTTACTGGGACAGGAGTCCTACAATGAGCAGTTCTTC
cdr3_aa: CASSLLGQESYNEQFF

j_call: TRBJ2-2
v_call: TRBV13
d_call: TRBD1
clone_size: once
cdr3_nt: TGTGCCAGCAGCCCCCTCAGGGGGCGCCCCGCCGGGGAGCTGTTTTTT
cdr3_aa: CASSPLRGRPAGELFF

j_call: TRBJ1-1
v_call: TRBV7-9
d_call: -
clone_size: -
cdr3_nt: TGTGCCAGCACACCGGATGGCACTGAAGCTTTCTTT
cdr3_aa: CASTPDGTEAFF